This T cell receptor beta chain was identified during a study of blood T cells in healthy people across ages. A second 7 to 11 cycle PCR used barcoded and J-beta primers. TCRdb redid the calling of the 5' RACE reads with MiXCR, one entry per CDR3 protein. In the table there are hundreds of thousands of distinct CDR3 sequences, about 20% of which are singletons. Germline V gives CDR1 LGHNA, CDR2 YNFKEQ. The CDR3 is 14 residues long. Only a few counts were recorded for this clonotype. Isolating PBMCs gave at least 6.5 million of these cells per sample. With each sample, at least 6 micrograms of total RNA were extracted.

V and J are TRBV4-2 and TRBJ2-7; D may be TRBD1 (5 bases). Matching the DNA end better, TRBJ2-5 makes the J call doubtful. Input material: blood. This clonotype was obtained from a man in his 70s in good health. CDR3 in amino acids: CASSQGPGWETQYF. CDR3 DNA sequence: TGTGCCAGCAGCCAAGGTCCAGGGTGGGAGACCCAGTACTTC.